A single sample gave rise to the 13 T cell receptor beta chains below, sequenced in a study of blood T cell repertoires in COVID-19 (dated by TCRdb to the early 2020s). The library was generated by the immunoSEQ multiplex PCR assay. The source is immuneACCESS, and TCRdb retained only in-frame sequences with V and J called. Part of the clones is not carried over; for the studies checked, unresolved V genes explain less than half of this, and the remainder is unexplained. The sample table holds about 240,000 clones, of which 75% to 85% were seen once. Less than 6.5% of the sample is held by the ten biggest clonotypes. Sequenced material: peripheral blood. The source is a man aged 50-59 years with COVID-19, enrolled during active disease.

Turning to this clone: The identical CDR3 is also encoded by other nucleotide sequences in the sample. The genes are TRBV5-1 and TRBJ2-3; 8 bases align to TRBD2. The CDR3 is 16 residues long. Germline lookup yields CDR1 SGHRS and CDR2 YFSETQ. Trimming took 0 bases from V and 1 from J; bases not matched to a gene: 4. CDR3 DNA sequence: TGCGCCAGCAGCTTGGAAGGGCGGGGGGGCACAGATACGCAGTATTTT. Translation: CASSLEGRGGTDTQYF.

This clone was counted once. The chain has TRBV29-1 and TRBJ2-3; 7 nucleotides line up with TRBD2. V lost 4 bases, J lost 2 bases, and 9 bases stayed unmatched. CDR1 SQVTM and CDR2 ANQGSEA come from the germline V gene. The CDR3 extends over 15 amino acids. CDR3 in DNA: TGCAGCGTTGTTCGGGGGGTCGGATCCACAGATACGCAGTATTTT. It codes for CSVVRGVGSTDTQYF.

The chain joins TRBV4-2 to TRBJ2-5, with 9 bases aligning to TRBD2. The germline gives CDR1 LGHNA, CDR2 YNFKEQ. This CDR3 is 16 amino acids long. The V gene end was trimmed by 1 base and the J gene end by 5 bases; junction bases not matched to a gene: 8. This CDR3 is CASSQASAGGLETQYF. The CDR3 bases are TGTGCCAGCAGCCAAGCTTCCGCGGGGGGGCTTGAGACCCAGTACTTC.

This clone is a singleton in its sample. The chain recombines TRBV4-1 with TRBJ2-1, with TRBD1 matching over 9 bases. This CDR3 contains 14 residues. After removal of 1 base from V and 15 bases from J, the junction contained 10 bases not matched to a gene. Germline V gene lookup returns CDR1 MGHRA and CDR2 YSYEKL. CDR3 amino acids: CASSQGPGTGLRFF. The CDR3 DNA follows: TGCGCCAGCAGCCAAGGTCCCGGGACAGGGTTGAGGTTCTTC.

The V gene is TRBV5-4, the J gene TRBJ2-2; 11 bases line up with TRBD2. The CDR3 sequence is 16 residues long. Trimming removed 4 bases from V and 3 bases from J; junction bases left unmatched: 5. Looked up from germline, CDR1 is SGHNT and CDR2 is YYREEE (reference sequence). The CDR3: CASSIVSGGDTGELFF. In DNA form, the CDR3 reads TGTGCCAGCAGCATAGTTAGCGGGGGGGACACCGGGGAGCTGTTTTTT.

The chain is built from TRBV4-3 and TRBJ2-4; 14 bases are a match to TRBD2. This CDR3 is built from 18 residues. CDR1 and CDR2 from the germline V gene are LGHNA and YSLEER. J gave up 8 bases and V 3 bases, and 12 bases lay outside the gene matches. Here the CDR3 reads CASSQQWTSGGPGHIQYF. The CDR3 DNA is TGCGCCAGCAGCCAGCAATGGACTAGCGGGGGGCCGGGGCACATTCAGTACTTC.

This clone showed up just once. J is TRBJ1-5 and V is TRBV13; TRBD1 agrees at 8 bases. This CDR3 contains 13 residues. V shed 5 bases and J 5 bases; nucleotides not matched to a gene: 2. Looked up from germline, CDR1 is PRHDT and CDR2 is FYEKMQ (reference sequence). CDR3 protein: CASSPDRDQPQHF. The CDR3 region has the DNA TGTGCCAGCAGCCCGGACAGGGATCAGCCCCAGCATTTT.

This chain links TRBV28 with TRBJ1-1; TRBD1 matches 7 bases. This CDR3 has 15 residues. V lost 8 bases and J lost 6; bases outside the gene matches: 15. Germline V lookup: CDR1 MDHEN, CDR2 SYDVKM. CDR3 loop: CASQTRQGAGPEAFF. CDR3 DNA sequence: TGTGCCAGCCAGACCCGACAGGGTGCGGGCCCTGAAGCTTTCTTT.

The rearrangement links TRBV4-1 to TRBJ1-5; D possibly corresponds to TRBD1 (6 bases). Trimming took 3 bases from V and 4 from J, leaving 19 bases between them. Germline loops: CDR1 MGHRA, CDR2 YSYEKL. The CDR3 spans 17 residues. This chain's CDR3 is CASSHAHAGGANQPQHF. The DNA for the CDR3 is TGCGCCAGCAGCCATGCCCATGCGGGGGGCGCTAATCAGCCCCAGCATTTT.

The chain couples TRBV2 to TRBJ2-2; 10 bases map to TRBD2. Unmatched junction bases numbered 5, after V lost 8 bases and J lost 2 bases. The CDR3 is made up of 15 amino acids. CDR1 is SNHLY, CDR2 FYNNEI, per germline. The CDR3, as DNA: TGTGCCAGCCTTACTAGCGGGGATAACACCGGGGAGCTGTTTTTT. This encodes CASLTSGDNTGELFF.

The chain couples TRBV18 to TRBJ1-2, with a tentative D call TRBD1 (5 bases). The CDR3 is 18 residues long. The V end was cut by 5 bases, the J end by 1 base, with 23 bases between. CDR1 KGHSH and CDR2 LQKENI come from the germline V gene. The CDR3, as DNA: TGTGCCAGCTCAAGATCAAGCCTCGACAGCCCGTATAACTATGGCTACACCTTC. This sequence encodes CASSRSSLDSPYNYGYTF.

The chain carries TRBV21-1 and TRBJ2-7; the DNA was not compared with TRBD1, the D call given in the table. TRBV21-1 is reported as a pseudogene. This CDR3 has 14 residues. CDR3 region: CASSMTVACVEQYF. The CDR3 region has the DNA TGTGCCAGCAGCATGACAGTTGCCTGTGTTGAGCAGTACTTC.

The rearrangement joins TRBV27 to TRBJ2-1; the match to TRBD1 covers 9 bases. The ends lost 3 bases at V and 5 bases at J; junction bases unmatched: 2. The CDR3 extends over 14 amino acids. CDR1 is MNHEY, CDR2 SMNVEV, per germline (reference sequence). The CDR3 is CASSFGTGNNEQFF. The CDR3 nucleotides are TGTGCCAGCAGTTTTGGGACAGGGAACAATGAGCAGTTCTTC.